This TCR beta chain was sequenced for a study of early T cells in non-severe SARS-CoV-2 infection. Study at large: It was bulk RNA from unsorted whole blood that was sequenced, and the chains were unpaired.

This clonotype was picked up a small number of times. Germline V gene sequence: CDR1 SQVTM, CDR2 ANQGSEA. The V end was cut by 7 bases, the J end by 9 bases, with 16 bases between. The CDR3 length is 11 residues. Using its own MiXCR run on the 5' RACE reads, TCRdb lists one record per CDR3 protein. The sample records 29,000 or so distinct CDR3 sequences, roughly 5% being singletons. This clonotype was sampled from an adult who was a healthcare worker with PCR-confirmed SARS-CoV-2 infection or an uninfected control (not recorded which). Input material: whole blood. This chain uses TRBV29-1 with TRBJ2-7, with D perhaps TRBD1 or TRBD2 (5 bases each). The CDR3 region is CSAEIGGVQYF. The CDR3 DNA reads TGCAGCGCCGAAATTGGGGGTGTGCAGTACTTC.